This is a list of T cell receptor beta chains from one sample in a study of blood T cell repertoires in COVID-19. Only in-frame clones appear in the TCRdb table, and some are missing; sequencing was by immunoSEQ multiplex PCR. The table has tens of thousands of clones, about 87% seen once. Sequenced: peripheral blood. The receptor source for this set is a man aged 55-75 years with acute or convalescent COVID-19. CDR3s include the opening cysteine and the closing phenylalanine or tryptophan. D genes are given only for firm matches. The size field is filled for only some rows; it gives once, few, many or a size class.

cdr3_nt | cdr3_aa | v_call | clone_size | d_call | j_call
TGTGCCAGCAGAGCCACAGGGGGTAACAATCAGCCCCAGCATTTT | CASRATGGNNQPQHF | TRBV28 | - | TRBD1 | TRBJ1-5
TGTGCCAGCTCACCAACAGTGAACACTGAAGCTTTCTTT | CASSPTVNTEAFF | TRBV18 | - | - | TRBJ1-1
TGTGCCAGCAGCTCCCGACAGGGCGATGGCACTGAAGCTTTCTTT | CASSSRQGDGTEAFF | TRBV7-8 | - | TRBD1 | TRBJ1-1
TGTGCCAGCAGCCTGTTGGACAGGGGCGCGGACTACACCTTC | CASSLLDRGADYTF | TRBV14 | - | TRBD1 | TRBJ1-2
TGTGCCAGCAGCTTATCAGAGAACACTGAAGCTTTCTTT | CASSLSENTEAFF | TRBV7-3 | - | - | TRBJ1-1
TGTGCCAGCAGCCCGAGAGGACTAGCGGGAGCGAACACCGGGGAGCTGTTTTTT | CASSPRGLAGANTGELFF | TRBV7-8 | - | TRBD2 | TRBJ2-2
TGTGCCAGTAGGGGGACAGGCAATGAAAAACTGTTTTTT | CASRGTGNEKLFF | TRBV19 | - | TRBD1 | TRBJ1-4
TGCGCCAGCACGACAGACTACGAGCAGTACTTC | CASTTDYEQYF | TRBV10-2 | once | - | TRBJ2-7
TGTGCCATCAGTGGGGGACAGGGGGCTTCTCTGAATGAGCAGTTCTTC | CAISGGQGASLNEQFF | TRBV10-3 | - | TRBD1 | TRBJ2-1
TGTGCCAGCAGTTTATCGACGGGGGGGACCTACGAGCAGTACTTC | CASSLSTGGTYEQYF | TRBV27 | - | TRBD2 | TRBJ2-7
TGTGCCAGCAGCCGCCGGGAGGGGGGAGCGGGATTCTTC | CASSRREGGAGFF | TRBV6-5 | - | TRBD2 | TRBJ2-1
TGTGCCAGCAGCGTATTTGTCAGTTCTAGCACAGATACGCAGTATTTT | CASSVFVSSSTDTQYF | TRBV9 | - | - | TRBJ2-3
TGTGCCAGTAGTGGGACAGAGAACACTGAAGCTTTCTTT | CASSGTENTEAFF | TRBV19 | - | TRBD1 | TRBJ1-1
TGTGCCACCGGGACAGCTCATAGCAATCAGCCCCAGCATTTT | CATGTAHSNQPQHF | TRBV19 | - | TRBD1 | TRBJ1-5
TGTGCCAGTAGTTTTCGTAAGCTAGACCCAGAGCAGTTCTTC | CASSFRKLDPEQFF | TRBV19 | - | - | TRBJ2-1
TGTGCCAGCAGCTTAGCCGGCCGGGAGGCGACCTACGAGCAGTACTTC | CASSLAGREATYEQYF | TRBV7-6 | - | TRBD2 | TRBJ2-7
TGTGCCAGCAGTGAATCTGGGACCCGCGGGGGTGAAAAACTGTTTTTT | CASSESGTRGGEKLFF | TRBV25-1 | - | - | TRBJ1-4
TGTGCCAGTAGTGCGGGACAGGGGATTGAAAAACTGTTTTTT | CASSAGQGIEKLFF | TRBV19 | - | TRBD1 | TRBJ1-4
TGTGCCAGCAGCTACTCGGGCTCCTACAATGAGCAGTTCTTC | CASSYSGSYNEQFF | TRBV11-2 | - | - | TRBJ2-1
TGTGCCAGCAGTTACTACTGGACGGGGGATACGCAGTATTTT | CASSYYWTGDTQYF | TRBV6-5 | once | - | TRBJ2-3
TGCGCCAGCAGCTTACTAGCGGGAGGGCCTAACGAGCAGTACTTC | CASSLLAGGPNEQYF | TRBV5-1 | - | TRBD2 | TRBJ2-7
TGTGCCAGCAGTTTGGCCGGTGGGAGACGTAAGTACGAGCAGTACTTC | CASSLAGGRRKYEQYF | TRBV28 | once | - | TRBJ2-7
TGCAGCGTTGCAGGGTTCGGCCTTAACACCGGGGAGCTGTTTTTT | CSVAGFGLNTGELFF | TRBV29-1 | - | - | TRBJ2-2
TGTGCCAGCAGCTTCCGGACAGGGAGAGGAGATACGCAGTATTTT | CASSFRTGRGDTQYF | TRBV5-6 | - | TRBD1 | TRBJ2-3
TGTGCCAGCAGCTTATCAGGGATCCAGCCCCAGCATTTT | CASSLSGIQPQHF | TRBV11-2 | - | - | TRBJ1-5
TGCGCCAGCAGCGGGAGAACAGGGGAAGTGGCCGAGCAGTACTTC | CASSGRTGEVAEQYF | TRBV4-1 | - | TRBD1 | TRBJ2-7
TGTGCCAGCAGCCTAAAGGGAGGGAGCACAGATACGCAGTATTTT | CASSLKGGSTDTQYF | TRBV11-2 | - | TRBD2 | TRBJ2-3